Listed below are T cell receptor beta chains from one sample, sequenced in a study of blood T cell repertoires in COVID-19. TCRdb's copy holds only in-frame clones and misses some; the assay was immunoSEQ multiplex PCR. The sample consists of about 100,000 clones, 80% to 95% of them appearing once. Sequencing used peripheral blood. These receptors all come from a woman in her 30s with acute or convalescent COVID-19. CDR3s include the opening cysteine and the closing phenylalanine or tryptophan. The D gene is left open where the match is weak. Some rows have no size entry. The others give once, few or many, or a class for an expanded clone.

d_call	v_call	j_call	clone_size	cdr3_nt	cdr3_aa
NA	TRBV19	TRBJ2-6	NA	TGTGCCAGTAGTATGAGGAGCTCTGGGGCCAACGTCCTGACTTTC	CASSMRSSGANVLTF
TRBD2	TRBV4-1	TRBJ2-7	NA	TGCGCCAGCAGCCAAGAAATAGCGGGAGGCTACGAGCAGTACTTC	CASSQEIAGGYEQYF
NA	TRBV11-3	TRBJ1-6	NA	TGTGCCAGCAGCCCACGAGGGGGTCATTCACCCCTCCACTTT	CASSPRGGHSPLHF
NA	TRBV28	TRBJ1-3	NA	TGTGCCAGCAGCTCAAAAAAACAGGGCTCTGGAAACACCATATATTTT	CASSSKKQGSGNTIYF
NA	TRBV28	TRBJ1-1	NA	TGTGCCAGCACCAAGTCCCAGGCAGGAATGAACACTGAAGCTTTCTTT	CASTKSQAGMNTEAFF
NA	TRBV18	TRBJ2-1	NA	TGTGCCAGCTCACCACCGGTGCAGGGGTACAATGAGCAGTTCTTC	CASSPPVQGYNEQFF
NA	TRBV5-1	TRBJ2-2	NA	TGCGCCAGCAGCTCGAGGACAGAACTCACCGGGGAGCTGTTTTTT	CASSSRTELTGELFF
TRBD1	TRBV28	TRBJ1-4	once	TGTGCCAGCAGTCCTAACAGGGGGCATCTTGAAAAACTGTTTTTT	CASSPNRGHLEKLFF
TRBD1	TRBV6-5	TRBJ1-2	NA	TGTGCCAGCAGTTTAGACAGGGTTGGCTATGGCTACACCTTC	CASSLDRVGYGYTF
TRBD1	TRBV11-2	TRBJ1-1	NA	TGTGCCAGCAGCCCAGGACAGGTCTCTGAAGCTTTCTTT	CASSPGQVSEAFF
NA	TRBV4-2	TRBJ1-2	few	TGTGCCAGCAGCCAAGACACAGGGACTAACTATGGCTACACCTTC	CASSQDTGTNYGYTF
NA	TRBV19	TRBJ2-3	NA	TGTGCCAGTAGTTCGTTTAGCTCTGGTGCGCAGTATTTT	CASSSFSSGAQYF
TRBD1	TRBV5-1	TRBJ1-5	NA	TGCGCCAGCAGCTTACAACCGGGACAGGGCACGGGCCAGCCCCAGCATTTT	CASSLQPGQGTGQPQHF
NA	TRBV9	TRBJ2-5	NA	TGTGCCAGCAGCGTAGCTACGGGAGAGACCCAGTACTTC	CASSVATGETQYF
TRBD1	TRBV19	TRBJ1-3	NA	TGTGCCAGTAGTAGTAGACAGGGGGCGGCTGGAAACACCATATATTTT	CASSSRQGAAGNTIYF
TRBD1	TRBV13	TRBJ1-3	NA	TGTGCCAGCATCGACGTGAAACAGGGGTTATACTCTGGAAACACCATATATTTT	CASIDVKQGLYSGNTIYF